The 5 T cell receptor beta chains presented below share a single source sample, sequenced in a study of CD8+ T cells in alopecia areata. Sequencing templates came from extracted RNA that was reverse transcribed into cDNA. Data came from immunoSEQ multiplex PCR; TCRdb stores just in-frame clones and leaves some out. The sample lists 75,000 to 100,000 clones, 60% to 80% occurring once. The treatment was: oral pan-JAK inhibitor, 5-10 mg twice daily. This specimen consisted of CD8+ T cells sorted from blood, obtained around week 42, from a patient treated with tofacitinib. The receptor source for this set is a human donor with alopecia areata.

The genes are TRBV4-3 and TRBJ2-7; 9 bases align to TRBD1. V dropped 3 bases and J dropped 3; count of bases not matched to a gene: 6. The CDR3 totals 15 residues. The germline gives CDR1 LGHNA, CDR2 YSLEER. The CDR3 is CASSQTTGGVYEQYF. Here the CDR3 DNA reads TGCGCCAGCAGCCAGACGACAGGGGGAGTCTACGAGCAGTACTTC.

The chain joins TRBV2 to TRBJ2-3; no firm D call. V lost 8 bases and J 5 bases, leaving 14 bases between the germline ends. The CDR3 is 13 residues long. CDR1 is SNHLY, CDR2 FYNNEI, per germline. The CDR3 DNA sequence: TGTGCCAGCCCTGCTGAAGTGGGAGATACGCAGTATTTT. This codes for CASPAEVGDTQYF.

This clone showed up just once. The J gene is TRBJ2-7, the V gene TRBV10-2; D remains unclear. The CDR3 contains 13 residues. V lost 3 bases and J 2 bases, leaving 8 bases between the germline ends. Per germline, CDR1 WSHSY and CDR2 SAAADI. In DNA form, the CDR3 reads TGCGCCAGCAGTGATGGCGGAACCTACGAGCAGTACTTC. Protein: CASSDGGTYEQYF.

This clone occurred a few times. V gene TRBV29-1 combines with J gene TRBJ1-3; D is unresolved. The CDR3 sequence is 13 residues long. With 1 base removed from V and 6 bases from J, the gap between germline ends came to 10 bases. CDR1 and CDR2 (germline): SQVTM, ANQGSEA. CDR3: CSVEASSENTIYF. The CDR3, as DNA: TGCAGCGTTGAAGCCTCGAGTGAAAACACCATATATTTT.

The rearrangement uses TRBV4-3 and TRBJ2-3; D assignment may be TRBD1 or TRBD2 (5 bases each). CDR1 LGHNA and CDR2 YSLEER come from the germline V gene. V was pared by 8 bases and J by 1 base, with 10 bases between. There are 13 residues in the CDR3. In DNA, the CDR3 is TGCGCCAGCGGGGGTGCCGGCACAGATACGCAGTATTTT. Its translation: CASGGAGTDTQYF.